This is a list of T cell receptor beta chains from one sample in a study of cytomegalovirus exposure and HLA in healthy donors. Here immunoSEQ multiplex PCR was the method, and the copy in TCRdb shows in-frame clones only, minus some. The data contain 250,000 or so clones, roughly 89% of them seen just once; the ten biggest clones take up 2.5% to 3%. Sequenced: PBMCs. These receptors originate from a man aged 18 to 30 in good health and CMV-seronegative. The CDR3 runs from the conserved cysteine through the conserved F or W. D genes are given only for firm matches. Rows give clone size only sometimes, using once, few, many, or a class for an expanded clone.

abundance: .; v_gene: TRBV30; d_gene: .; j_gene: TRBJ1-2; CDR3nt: TGTGCCTGGAGTGGGCAGGGGTATGGCTACACCTTC; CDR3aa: CAWSGQGYGYTF
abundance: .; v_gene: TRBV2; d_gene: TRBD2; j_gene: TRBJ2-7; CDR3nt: TGTGCCAGCAGTCCGGGAGGGCCCTACGAGCAGTACTTC; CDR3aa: CASSPGGPYEQYF
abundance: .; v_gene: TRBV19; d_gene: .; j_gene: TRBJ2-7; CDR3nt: TGTGCCAGTAGTATAGCTCCCTACGAGCAGTACTTC; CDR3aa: CASSIAPYEQYF
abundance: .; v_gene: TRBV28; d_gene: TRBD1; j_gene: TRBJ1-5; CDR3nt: TGTGCCAGCAGTTCTGGGTCAGGGGGCAGCAATCAGCCCCAGCATTTT; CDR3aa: CASSSGSGGSNQPQHF
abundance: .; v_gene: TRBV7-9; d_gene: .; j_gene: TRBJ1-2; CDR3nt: TGTGCCAGCAGCTTTGGGGGGGATGGCTACACCTTC; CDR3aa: CASSFGGDGYTF
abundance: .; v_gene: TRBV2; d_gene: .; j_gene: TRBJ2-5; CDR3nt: TGTGCCAGCAGTGAAGGTCTGGAGACCCAGTACTTC; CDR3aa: CASSEGLETQYF
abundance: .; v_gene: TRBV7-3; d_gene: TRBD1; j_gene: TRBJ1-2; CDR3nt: TGTGCCAGCAGCTTAACAAGACAGGGTGATGGCTACACCTTC; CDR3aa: CASSLTRQGDGYTF
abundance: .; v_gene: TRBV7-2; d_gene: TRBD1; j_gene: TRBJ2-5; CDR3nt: TGTGCCAGCATCAGGGACAGGATCCACCAAGAGACCCAGTACTTC; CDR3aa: CASIRDRIHQETQYF
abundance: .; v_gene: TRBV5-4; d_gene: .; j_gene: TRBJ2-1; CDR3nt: TGTGCCAGCAGCATTACCCAGAAATACAATGAGCAGTTCTTC; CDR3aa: CASSITQKYNEQFF
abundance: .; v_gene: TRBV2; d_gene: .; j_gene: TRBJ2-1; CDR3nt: TGTGCCAGCAGCGCGTTTCGTACAGGGAGCGAGCAGTTCTTC; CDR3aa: CASSAFRTGSEQFF
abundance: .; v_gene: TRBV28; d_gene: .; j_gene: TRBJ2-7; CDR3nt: TGTGCCAGCAGAGCAAACTACGAGCAGTACTTC; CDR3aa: CASRANYEQYF
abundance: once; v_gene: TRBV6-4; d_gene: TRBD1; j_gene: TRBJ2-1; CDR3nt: TGTGCCAGCAGTGACTCCACCGGGACAGCGTACTCCAATGAGCAGTTCTTC; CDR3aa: CASSDSTGTAYSNEQFF
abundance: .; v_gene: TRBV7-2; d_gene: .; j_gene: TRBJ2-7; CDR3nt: TGTGCCAGCAGCTTAGTATGGAGGGGGGGAAGCGAGCAGTACTTC; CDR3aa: CASSLVWRGGSEQYF
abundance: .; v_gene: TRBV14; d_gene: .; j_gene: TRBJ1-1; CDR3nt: TGTGCCAGCAGCCAAGAGCAGGTAATGGGCACTGAAGCTTTCTTT; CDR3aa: CASSQEQVMGTEAFF
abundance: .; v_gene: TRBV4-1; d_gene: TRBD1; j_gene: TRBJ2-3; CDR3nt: TGCGCCAGCAGCCTGGACAGGGTAACAGATACGCAGTATTTT; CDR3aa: CASSLDRVTDTQYF
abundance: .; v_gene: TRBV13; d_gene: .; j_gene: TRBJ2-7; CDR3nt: TGTGCCAGCAGCCTAGGACGGTCCGGGTTCGAGCAGTACTTC; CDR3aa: CASSLGRSGFEQYF
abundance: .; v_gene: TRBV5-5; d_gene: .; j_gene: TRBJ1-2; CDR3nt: TGTGCCAGCAGTTCCGCGGGGGCCGGCTACACCTTC; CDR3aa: CASSSAGAGYTF
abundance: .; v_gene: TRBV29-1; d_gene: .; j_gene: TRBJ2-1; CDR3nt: TGCAGCGTTGAGCGGAATGAGCAGTTCTTC; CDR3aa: CSVERNEQFF
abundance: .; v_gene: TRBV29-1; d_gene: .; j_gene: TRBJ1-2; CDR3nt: TGCAGCGTTGTGGCAGGGGAGACCTATGGCTACACCTTC; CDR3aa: CSVVAGETYGYTF
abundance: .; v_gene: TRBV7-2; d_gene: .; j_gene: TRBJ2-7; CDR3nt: TGTGCCAGCAGCTCCGATTGGGGGAGGACCTACGAGCAGTACTTC; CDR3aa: CASSSDWGRTYEQYF
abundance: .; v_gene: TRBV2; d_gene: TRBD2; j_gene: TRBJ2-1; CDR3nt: TGTGCCAGCAGTGATCGGCTAGCGGGAGTCCGCTCCTACAATGAGCAGTTCTTC; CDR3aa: CASSDRLAGVRSYNEQFF
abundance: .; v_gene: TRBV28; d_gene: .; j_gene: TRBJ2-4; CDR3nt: TGTGCCAGCAATCCCCCTGAGGCCGGGGAAAACATTCAGTACTTC; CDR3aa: CASNPPEAGENIQYF
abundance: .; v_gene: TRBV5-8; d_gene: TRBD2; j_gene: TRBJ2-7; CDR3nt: TGTGCCAGCAGCCCGATCGGGACTATGGGGCCCTACGAGCAGTACTTC; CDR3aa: CASSPIGTMGPYEQYF
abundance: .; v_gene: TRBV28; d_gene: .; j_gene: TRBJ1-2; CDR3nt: TGTGCCAGCAGTTCGGGGGGCTACTATGGCTACACCTTC; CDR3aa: CASSSGGYYGYTF
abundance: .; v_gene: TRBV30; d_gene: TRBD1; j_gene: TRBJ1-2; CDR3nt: TGTGCCGGAGGGACAGGGTCTAACTATGGCTACACCTTC; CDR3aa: CAGGTGSNYGYTF
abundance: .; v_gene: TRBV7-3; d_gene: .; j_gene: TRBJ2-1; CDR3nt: TGTGCCAGCAGCTCGGCGGGGGAGCAGTTCTTC; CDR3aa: CASSSAGEQFF
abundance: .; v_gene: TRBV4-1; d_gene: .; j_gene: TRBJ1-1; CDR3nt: TGCGCCAGCAGCCAAGAACCGGGACAAGAAGCTTTCTTT; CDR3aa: CASSQEPGQEAFF
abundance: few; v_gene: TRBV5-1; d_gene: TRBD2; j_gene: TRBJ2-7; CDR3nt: TGCGCCAGCAGCTTAAGACTAGCGGGGGAAGGGGGATACGAGCAGTACTTC; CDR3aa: CASSLRLAGEGGYEQYF
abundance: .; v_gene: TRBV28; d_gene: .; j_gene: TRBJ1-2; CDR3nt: TGTGCCAGCAGTTTAGGGCCGTATGGCTACACCTTC; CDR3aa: CASSLGPYGYTF
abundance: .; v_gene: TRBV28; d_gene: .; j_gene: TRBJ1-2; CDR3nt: TGTGCCAGCAGTAGCCCCGGGGGAGACTATGGCTACACCTTC; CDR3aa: CASSSPGGDYGYTF
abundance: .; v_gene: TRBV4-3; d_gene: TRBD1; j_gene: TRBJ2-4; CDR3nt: TGCGCCAGCAGTCTTCAGGGGGTAGCCAAAAACATTCAGTACTTC; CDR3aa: CASSLQGVAKNIQYF
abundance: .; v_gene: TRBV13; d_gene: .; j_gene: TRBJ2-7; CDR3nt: TGTGCCAGCAGCTTAAACGGAGACGAGCAGTACTTC; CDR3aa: CASSLNGDEQYF
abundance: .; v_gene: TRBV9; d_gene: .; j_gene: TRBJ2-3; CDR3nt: TGTGCCAGCAGCGTAGACTCTGCCACAGATACGCAGTATTTT; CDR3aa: CASSVDSATDTQYF
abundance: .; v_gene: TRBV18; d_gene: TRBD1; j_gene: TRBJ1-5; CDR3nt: TGTGCCAGCTCACCAGGACAGGGGAGTCAGCCCCAGCATTTT; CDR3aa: CASSPGQGSQPQHF
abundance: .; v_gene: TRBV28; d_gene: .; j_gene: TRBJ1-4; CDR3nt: TGTGCCAGCACCTCGCTCGGCCGAGGACAAACTGGAAAACTGTTTTTT; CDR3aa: CASTSLGRGQTGKLFF
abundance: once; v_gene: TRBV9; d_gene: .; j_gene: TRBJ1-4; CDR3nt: TGTGCCAGCAGCCTCGGACAGTCCAATGAAAAACTGTTTTTT; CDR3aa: CASSLGQSNEKLFF
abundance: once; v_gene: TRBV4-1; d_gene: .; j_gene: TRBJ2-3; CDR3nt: TGCGCCAGCAGCCTCCTAGGAGGGTTCGATACGCAGTATTTT; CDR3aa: CASSLLGGFDTQYF
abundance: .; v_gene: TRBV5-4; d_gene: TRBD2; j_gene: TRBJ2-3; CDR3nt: TGTGCCAGCAGCCACGGACTAGCGGGAGCCACAGATACGCAGTATTTT; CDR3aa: CASSHGLAGATDTQYF
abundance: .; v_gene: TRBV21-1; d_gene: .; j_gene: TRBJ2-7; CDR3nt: TGTGCCAGCGTAGAGACTAGCGCTCGAGGAGGCTCCTACGAGCAGTACTTC; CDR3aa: CASVETSARGGSYEQYF
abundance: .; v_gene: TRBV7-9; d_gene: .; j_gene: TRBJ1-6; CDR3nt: TGTGCCAGCAGCACCGGACAGTTCGGGTCCTATAATTCACCCCTCCACTTT; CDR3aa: CASSTGQFGSYNSPLHF
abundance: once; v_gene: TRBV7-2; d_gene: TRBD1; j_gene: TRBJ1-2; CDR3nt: TGTGCCAGCAGCTTAGCAGGGGGCCTCTATGGCTACACCTTC; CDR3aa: CASSLAGGLYGYTF
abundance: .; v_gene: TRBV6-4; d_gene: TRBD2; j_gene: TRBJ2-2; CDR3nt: TGTGCCAGCAGTGGCTCCGCTTCTAGCGGGGGGACGGCATACACCGGGGAGCTGTTTTTT; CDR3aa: CASSGSASSGGTAYTGELFF
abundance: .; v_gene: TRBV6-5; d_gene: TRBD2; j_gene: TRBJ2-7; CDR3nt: TGTGCCAGCAGTTACTCGGTCCGGGGGGATCGCTACGAGCAGTACTTC; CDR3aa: CASSYSVRGDRYEQYF
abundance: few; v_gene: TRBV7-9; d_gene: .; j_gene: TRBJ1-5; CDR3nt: TGTGCCAGCACCCCCGGGGAAAATCAGCCCCAGCATTTT; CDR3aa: CASTPGENQPQHF
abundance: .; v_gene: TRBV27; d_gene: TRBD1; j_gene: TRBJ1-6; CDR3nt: TGTGCCAGCAGTTCGGGGACAGGGGTCGGTTCACCCCTCCACTTT; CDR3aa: CASSSGTGVGSPLHF
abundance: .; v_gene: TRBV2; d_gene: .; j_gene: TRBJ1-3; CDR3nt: TGTGCCAGCAGTGAAGACAGTGCCCCTGGAAACACCATATATTTT; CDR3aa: CASSEDSAPGNTIYF
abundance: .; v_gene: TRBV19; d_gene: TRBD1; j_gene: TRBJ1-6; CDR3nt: TGTGCCAGTAGTATCCGGGACAGAAATTCACCCCTCCACTTT; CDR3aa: CASSIRDRNSPLHF
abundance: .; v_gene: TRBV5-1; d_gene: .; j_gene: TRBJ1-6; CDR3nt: TGCGCCAGCAGCTTGGGACAGGATAATTCACCCCTCCACTTT; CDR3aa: CASSLGQDNSPLHF
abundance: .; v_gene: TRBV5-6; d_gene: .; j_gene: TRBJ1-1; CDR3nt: TGTGCCAGCAGCTGGGGCTCGTTTACAGGGAGGAACACTGAAGCTTTCTTT; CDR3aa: CASSWGSFTGRNTEAFF
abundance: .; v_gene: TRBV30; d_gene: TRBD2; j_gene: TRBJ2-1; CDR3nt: TGTGCCTGGATGCGGACTAGGGCTTCCTACAATGAGCAGTTCTTC; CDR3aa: CAWMRTRASYNEQFF
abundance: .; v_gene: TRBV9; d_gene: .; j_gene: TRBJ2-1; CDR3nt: TGTGCCAGCAGCGGTAGCCCCGACTACAATGAGCAGTTCTTC; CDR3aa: CASSGSPDYNEQFF
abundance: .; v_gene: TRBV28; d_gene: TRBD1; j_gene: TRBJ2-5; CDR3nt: TGTGCCAGCAGCCCCGGACAGGCCCCGGAGACCCAGTACTTC; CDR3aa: CASSPGQAPETQYF
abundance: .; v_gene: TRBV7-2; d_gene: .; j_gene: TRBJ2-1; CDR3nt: TGTGCCAGCAGCTGGGGGGACGCATACAATGAGCAGTTCTTC; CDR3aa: CASSWGDAYNEQFF
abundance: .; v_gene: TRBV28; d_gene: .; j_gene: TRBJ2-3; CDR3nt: TGTGCCAGCAGTTACCAAGGGGGCACAGATACGCAGTATTTT; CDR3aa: CASSYQGGTDTQYF
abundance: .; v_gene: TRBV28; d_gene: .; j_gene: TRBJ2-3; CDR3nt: TGTGCCAGCAGTTTGGCGGGTCGCACAGATACGCAGTATTTT; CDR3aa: CASSLAGRTDTQYF
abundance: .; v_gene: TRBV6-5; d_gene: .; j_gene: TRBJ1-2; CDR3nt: TGTGCCAGCAGTCGACAACAGGGATACTATGGCTACACCTTC; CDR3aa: CASSRQQGYYGYTF
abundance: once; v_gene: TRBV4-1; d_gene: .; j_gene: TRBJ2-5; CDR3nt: TGCGCCAGCAGCCAAGTCTGGTCGGGAATGGAGGAGACCCAGTACTTC; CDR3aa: CASSQVWSGMEETQYF